This entry lists 5 T cell receptor beta chains sequenced from one sample in a study of Graves' ophthalmopathy and Graves' hyperthyroidism (dated by TCRdb to about 2018). TCRdb names Illumina HiSeq 2000 as the instrument used. TCR beta CDR3 regions were amplified from RNA transcripts for repertoire sequencing. HTBI primers and the Qiagen OneStep RT-PCR kit were used in a first-round RT-PCR, which was followed by a second-round multiplex PCR, size selection and purification. The public reads were run again by TCRdb, first through fastp at Q25 and then through MiXCR, and only productive beta chains were kept. Duplicate CDR3 protein sequences are folded into a single record with the most common DNA and genes. The sample table shows hundreds of thousands of distinct CDR3 sequences, and 20% to 25% are seen once. The leading ten clones occupy approximately 6.9% of the sample. Material for sequencing was peripheral blood. Every receptor here comes from a woman aged 18 to 35 with stable Graves' hyperthyroidism. Some clones in this sample may be carry-over from other donors' samples. Donor details come from another sample of the same person, matched by shared clones.

This clonotype appeared many times. V is TRBV6-5 and J is TRBJ1-2; D is unresolved. V lost 4 bases and J lost 3, with 18 bases in between. Germline V gene lookup returns CDR1 MNHEY and CDR2 SVGAGI. This CDR3 region has 16 residues. The CDR3 is CASSSPRRIGDYGYTF. The CDR3 DNA sequence: TGTGCCAGCAGTTCCCCTCGACGGATCGGAGACTATGGCTACACCTTC.

The chain employs TRBV5-1 and TRBJ1-3; 7 bases map to TRBD1. Germline loops: CDR1 SGHRS, CDR2 YFSETQ. V gave up 3 bases and J gave up 1 base; unmatched junction bases: 1. This CDR3 has 14 residues. CDR3 loop: CASSSDRSGNTIYF. CDR3 DNA sequence: TGCGCCAGCAGCTCGGACAGGTCTGGAAACACCATATATTTT.

The rearrangement links TRBV20-1 to TRBJ1-6, with D tentatively TRBD1 (5 bases). The CDR3 runs to 15 residues. From germline, CDR1 is DFQATT and CDR2 SNEGSKA (reference sequence). V lost 2 bases and J lost 8, with 16 bases in between. This CDR3 is CSARFAQGGDSPLHF. In DNA, the CDR3 is TGCAGTGCTAGATTTGCCCAGGGTGGGGATTCACCCCTCCACTTT.

This clonotype was recorded at least ten times. The chain links TRBV20-1 to TRBJ2-1, with 8 bases identical to TRBD2. With 6 bases clipped from V and 4 bases from J, the junction kept 11 bases outside the gene matches. The germline CDR1 and CDR2 sequences are DFQATT and SNEGSKA (reference sequence). The CDR3 runs to 15 residues. CDR3 in amino acids: CSAPIAGTDYNEQFF. In DNA, the CDR3 is TGCAGTGCCCCCATAGCGGGAACTGATTACAATGAGCAGTTCTTC.

There are many counts of this clonotype. The V and J genes are TRBV4-2 and TRBJ2-7; no clear D gene. This CDR3 has 13 residues. Germline CDR1 and CDR2: LGHNA and YNFKEQ. V lost 0 bases to trimming and J lost 2 bases, with 5 bases between them. For the CDR3, the DNA is TGTGCCAGCAGCCAAGAGCGAGCCTACGAGCAGTACTTC. It yields the protein CASSQERAYEQYF.